These 17 T cell receptor beta chains originate from one sample sequenced in a study of regulatory T cells in long-lasting Graves disease. Specified time point: persistent/refractory GD, antithyroid drugs over 5 years with positive TRAb. PBMCs provided the RNA from which the TCR library was made. Through Arm-PCR of CDR3 regions and iRepertoire HTBI primers, TCR beta libraries were built. Via MiXCR, TCRdb re-called the multiplex PCR reads, giving one row per CDR3 protein. The sample yields about 470,000 distinct CDR3 sequences, around 21% seen once. The source was peripheral blood mononuclear cells (PBMCs), collected when the disease was refractory, from a patient treated with antithyroid drugs. Source of these receptors: a female donor with Graves disease.

The V and J genes are TRBV20-1 and TRBJ2-1, with no clear D. The CDR3 spans 14 residues. Trimming shortened V by 3 bases and J by 9 bases, and 18 bases separated the two germline ends. Germline V lookup: CDR1 DFQATT, CDR2 SNEGSKA (reference sequence). The CDR3 loop is CSASMGPRYGEQFF. CDR3 nucleotide sequence: TGCAGTGCTAGTATGGGTCCCCGATACGGTGAGCAGTTCTTC.

The V gene is TRBV20-1, the J gene TRBJ2-6, with a possible D match to TRBD1 (6 bases). Between the trimmed V and J ends, which lost 5 bases and 0 bases, there was a span of 14 bases. The CDR3 length is 16 residues. Germline CDR1 and CDR2: DFQATT and SNEGSKA (reference sequence). The DNA for the CDR3 is TGCAGTGCTCGTGGATTACAGGGCTCTGGGGCCAACGTCCTGACTTTC. This encodes CSARGLQGSGANVLTF.

The rearrangement joins TRBV4-2 to TRBJ2-2, with D perhaps matching TRBD1 (5 bases). V was trimmed by 1 base and J by 7 bases, leaving 10 bases between them. Looked up from germline, CDR1 is LGHNA and CDR2 is YNFKEQ. CDR3 length equals 14 residues. CDR3: CASSQGRVDGELFF. The CDR3 coding sequence is TGTGCCAGCAGCCAAGGCAGGGTGGACGGGGAGCTGTTTTTT.

The chain joins TRBV6-2 or TRBV6-3 to TRBJ2-6, with 7 bases matching TRBD1. CDR1 and CDR2 from the germline V gene are MNHEY and SVGEGT. Trimming cost V 8 bases and J 4 bases; bases outside gene matches: 5. This CDR3 has 14 amino acids. The CDR3 spells CASDRARGANVLTF. The CDR3 DNA reads TGTGCCAGCGACAGGGCCAGGGGGGCCAACGTCCTGACTTTC.

This clonotype was recorded at least ten times. The chain couples TRBV27 to TRBJ2-2, with a possible D match to TRBD2 (6 bases). Germline V gene sequence: CDR1 MNHEY, CDR2 SMNVEV (reference sequence). The CDR3 runs to 15 residues. With 6 bases removed from V and 5 bases from J, the gap between germline ends came to 16 bases. The CDR3 DNA follows: TGTGCCAGCAGCTTCTCGGGAGTAAGGACCGGGGAGCTGTTTTTT. Residues: CASSFSGVRTGELFF.

This clonotype was seen many times. This chain uses TRBV27 with TRBJ1-2, with TRBD1 matching 7 bases. In germline, CDR1 is MNHEY, CDR2 SMNVEV (reference sequence). V was pared by 0 bases and J by 6 bases, with 1 base of the junction left unmatched. CDR3 length: 13 amino acids. The CDR3 here is CASSLSGTDGYTF. The CDR3 region has the DNA TGTGCCAGCAGTTTATCCGGGACAGATGGCTACACCTTC.

At least ten counts were recorded for this clonotype. CDR3 residues: CASSPDGGNQPQHF. The CDR3 DNA follows: TGTGCCAGCAGCCCCGACGGAGGTAATCAGCCCCAGCATTTT. The chain has TRBV9 and TRBJ1-5; no reliable D call. Germline V gene lookup returns CDR1 SGDLS and CDR2 YYNGEE. The CDR3 runs 14 residues. Trimming left V 4 bases short and J 4 bases short, with 12 bases between.

The CDR3 region is CAISMTDYGYTF. CDR3 coding DNA: TGTGCCATCAGCATGACGGACTATGGCTACACCTTC. The chain has TRBV10-3 and TRBJ1-2; D is unresolved. CDR3 size: 12 residues. Germline-derived CDR1 and CDR2 are ENHRY and SYGVKD. With 6 bases removed from V and 3 bases from J, the gap between germline ends came to 8 bases.

This clonotype showed up many times. The chain links TRBV6-5 to TRBJ1-5, with D unclear. This CDR3 has 16 amino acids. CDR1 MNHEY and CDR2 SVGAGI come from the germline V gene. The V and J ends lost 3 bases and 0 bases respectively, with 12 bases between them. The CDR3, as DNA: TGTGCCAGCAGTTATGGGCCTACAGTTAGCAATCAGCCCCAGCATTTT. This encodes CASSYGPTVSNQPQHF.

There are many counts of this clonotype. The chain links TRBV27 to TRBJ1-2; possible D gene TRBD1, 5 bases. This CDR3 has 15 residues. CDR1 and CDR2 (germline): MNHEY, SMNVEV (reference sequence). The V gene lost 5 bases and the J gene lost 4 bases, with 17 bases spanning the gap. The CDR3 coding sequence is TGTGCCAGCAGTATCCGGGGGAACAGTCCCTATGGCTACACCTTC. It codes for CASSIRGNSPYGYTF.

The J gene is TRBJ2-7, the V gene TRBV6-1; 14 bases match TRBD2. This CDR3 contains 14 residues. V was pared by 5 bases and J by 10 bases, with 7 bases of the junction left unmatched. Germline-derived CDR1 and CDR2 are MNHNS and SASEGT. The CDR3 bases are TGTGCCAGCAGTCGGGGACTAGCGGGAGCCAGTCAGTACTTC. Amino acid sequence: CASSRGLAGASQYF.

This clonotype has more than one count but fewer than ten. The DNA for the CDR3 is TGTGCCATCAGTGCCGAGACAGACTATGGCTACACCTTC. It translates to CAISAETDYGYTF. The V call is TRBV10-3, the J call TRBJ1-2; tentative D call: TRBD1 (5 bases). V was clipped by 4 bases and J by 3 bases, with 9 bases between them. The CDR3 runs 13 residues. Germline lookup yields CDR1 ENHRY and CDR2 SYGVKD.

The table lists this clonotype with many counts. The J gene is TRBJ2-7, the V gene TRBV11-2; 9 positions agree with TRBD2. Germline V gene data show CDR1 as SGHAT and CDR2 as FQNNGV. The CDR3 totals 16 residues. Trimming took 4 bases from V and 2 from J; bases not matched to a gene: 9. The CDR3 sequence: CASSSTFWTSAYEQYF. CDR3 nucleotides: TGTGCCAGCAGCTCAACTTTCTGGACTAGCGCCTACGAGCAGTACTTC.

Notes on this clonotype: This could be a read error, since a much larger clone is one nucleotide away. The chain has TRBV20-1 and TRBJ1-5; TRBD1 is a possible D gene (5 bases). Germline V gene sequence: CDR1 DFQATT, CDR2 SNEGSKA (reference sequence). Trimming removed 3 bases from V and 6 bases from J, with 12 bases in between. The CDR3 extends over 13 amino acids. The CDR3 reads CSARWGYSQPQHF. The CDR3 nucleotides are TGCAGTGCTAGGTGGGGCTACAGTCAGCCCCAGCATTTT.

This clonotype has at least ten counts. The CDR3 DNA reads TGTGCCAGCAGCATACCTCTCCGGTCCGAGCAGTACTTC. Its protein product is CASSIPLRSEQYF. The chain carries TRBV7-2 and TRBJ2-7, with D hard to call. CDR3 length: 13 residues. Trimming removed 5 bases at V and 6 bases at J, with 14 bases between. CDR1 is SGHTA and CDR2 is FQGNSA in the germline V gene.

This clonotype was seen ten or more times. This chain's CDR3 is CASSLVGVSSQETQYF. CDR3 DNA sequence: TGTGCCAGCAGCTTAGTAGGGGTCTCATCCCAAGAGACCCAGTACTTC. The gene calls are TRBV7-2 and TRBJ2-5; the D gene is possibly TRBD1 (5 bases). In germline, CDR1 is SGHTA, CDR2 FQGNSA. The V and J ends lost 1 base and 1 base respectively, with 13 bases between them. CDR3 size: 16 residues.

With regard to this clonotype: Given a much more abundant clone one base away, this may be a read error. This chain uses TRBV28 with TRBJ2-5, with 8 bases lining up with TRBD2. CDR1 and CDR2 from the germline V gene are MDHEN and SYDVKM. The junction had 6 bases not matched to a gene; V was cut back by 2 bases and J by 4 bases. The CDR3 is made up of 15 amino acids. CDR3 amino acids: CASSLKAGVRETQYF. The CDR3 DNA follows: TGTGCCAGCAGTTTAAAAGCGGGAGTGCGAGAGACCCAGTACTTC. The full variable domain, rest sourced from reference TRBV28 and TRBJ2-5, is DVKVTQSSRYLVKRTGEKVFLECVQDMDHENMFWYRQDPGLGLRLIYFSYDVKMKEKGDIPEGYSVSREKKERFSLILESASTNQTSMYLCASSLKAGVRETQYFGPGTRLLVL.